This TCR beta chain stems from a study of blood T cell repertoires in COVID-19. Followed longitudinally, the Seattle patients had been enrolled during active infection. Looked up from germline, CDR1 is SGHTA and CDR2 is FQGNSA. The CDR3 has 14 amino acids. Trimming removed 5 bases at V and 2 bases at J, with 12 bases between. As originally analysed: For nucleated cells, counts were estimated from reference gene primer amplification. The data were produced by immunoSEQ multiplex PCR, yet TCRdb's version contains in-frame clones alone and is incomplete. The D gene and trimming were derived from the DNA, and the V and J assignments and clone size from that table. The sample includes under 250,000 clones, roughly 86% seen only once; the top ten take approximately 6%.

Sequenced material: peripheral blood. This receptor was identified in a woman aged 80 or over with COVID-19, enrolled during active disease. The rearrangement links TRBV7-2 to TRBJ2-5; the D is unclear. CDR3 sequence: CASSRDTTQETQYF. DNA for the CDR3: TGTGCCAGCAGCCGCGATACTACTCAAGAGACCCAGTACTTC.